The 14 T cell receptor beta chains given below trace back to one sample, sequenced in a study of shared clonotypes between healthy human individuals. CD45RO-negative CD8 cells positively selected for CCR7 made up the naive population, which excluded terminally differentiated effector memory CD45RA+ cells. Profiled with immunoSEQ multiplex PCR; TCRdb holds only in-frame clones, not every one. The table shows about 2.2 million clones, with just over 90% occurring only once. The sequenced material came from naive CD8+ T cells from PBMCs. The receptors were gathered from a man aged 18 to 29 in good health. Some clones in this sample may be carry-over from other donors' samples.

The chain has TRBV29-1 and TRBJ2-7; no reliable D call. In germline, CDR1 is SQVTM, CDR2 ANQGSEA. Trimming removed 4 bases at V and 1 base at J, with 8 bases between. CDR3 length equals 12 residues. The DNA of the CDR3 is TGCAGCGTTGCCGAGGATTCCTACGAGCAGTACTTC. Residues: CSVAEDSYEQYF.

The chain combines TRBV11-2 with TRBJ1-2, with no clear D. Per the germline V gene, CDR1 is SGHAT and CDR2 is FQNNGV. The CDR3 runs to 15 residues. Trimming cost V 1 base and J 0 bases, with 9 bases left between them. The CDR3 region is CASSLGRTTNYGYTF. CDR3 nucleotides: TGTGCCAGCAGCTTAGGGCGGACCACTAACTATGGCTACACCTTC.

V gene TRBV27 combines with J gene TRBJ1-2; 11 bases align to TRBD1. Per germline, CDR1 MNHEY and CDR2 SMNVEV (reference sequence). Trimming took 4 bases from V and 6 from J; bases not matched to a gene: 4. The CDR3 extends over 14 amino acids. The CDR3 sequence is CASSWGQGDDGYTF. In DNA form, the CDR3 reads TGTGCCAGCAGTTGGGGACAGGGGGATGATGGCTACACCTTC.

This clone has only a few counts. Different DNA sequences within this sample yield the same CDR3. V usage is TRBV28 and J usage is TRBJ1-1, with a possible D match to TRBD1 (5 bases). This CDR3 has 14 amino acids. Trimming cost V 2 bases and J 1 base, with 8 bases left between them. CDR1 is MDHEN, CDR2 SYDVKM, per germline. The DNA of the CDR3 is TGTGCCAGCAGTTTAGGGCAGGGGAACACTGAAGCTTTCTTT. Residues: CASSLGQGNTEAFF.

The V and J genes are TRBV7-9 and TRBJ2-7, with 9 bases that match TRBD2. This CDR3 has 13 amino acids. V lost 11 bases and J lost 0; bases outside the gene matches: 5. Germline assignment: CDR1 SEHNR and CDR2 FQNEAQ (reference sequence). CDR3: CAGGRDNSYEQYF. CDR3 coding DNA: TGTGCCGGCGGGAGGGACAACTCCTACGAGCAGTACTTC.

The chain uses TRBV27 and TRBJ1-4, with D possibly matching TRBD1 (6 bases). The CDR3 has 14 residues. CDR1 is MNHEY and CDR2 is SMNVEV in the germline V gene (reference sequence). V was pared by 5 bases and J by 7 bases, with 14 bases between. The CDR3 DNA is TGTGCCAGCAGTATCTCGAGGGACACTGAAAAACTGTTTTTT. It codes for CASSISRDTEKLFF. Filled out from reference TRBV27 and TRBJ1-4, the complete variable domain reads EAQVTQNPRYLITVTGKKLTVTCSQNMNHEYMSWYRQDPGLGLRQIYYSMNVEVTDKGDVPEGYKVSRKEKRNFPLILESPSPNQTSLYFCASSISRDTEKLFFGSGTQLSVL.

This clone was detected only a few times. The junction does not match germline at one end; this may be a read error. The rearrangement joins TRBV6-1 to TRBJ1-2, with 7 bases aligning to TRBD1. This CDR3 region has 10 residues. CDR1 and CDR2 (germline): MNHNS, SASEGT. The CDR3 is CASREGGEAF. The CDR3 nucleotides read TGTGCCAGCAGGGAAGGGGGCGAGGCCTTC.

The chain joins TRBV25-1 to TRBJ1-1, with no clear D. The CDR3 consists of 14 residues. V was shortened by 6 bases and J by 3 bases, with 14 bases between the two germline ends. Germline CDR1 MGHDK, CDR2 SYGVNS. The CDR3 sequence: CASSLMGRDTEAFF. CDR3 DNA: TGTGCCAGCAGCCTGATGGGGAGGGACACTGAAGCTTTCTTT.

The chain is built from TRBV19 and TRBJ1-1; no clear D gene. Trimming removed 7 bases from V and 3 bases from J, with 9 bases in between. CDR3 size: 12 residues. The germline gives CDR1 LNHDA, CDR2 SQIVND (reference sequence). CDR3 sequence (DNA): TGTGCCAGTATAGGAAGGGACACTGAAGCTTTCTTT. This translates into CASIGRDTEAFF.

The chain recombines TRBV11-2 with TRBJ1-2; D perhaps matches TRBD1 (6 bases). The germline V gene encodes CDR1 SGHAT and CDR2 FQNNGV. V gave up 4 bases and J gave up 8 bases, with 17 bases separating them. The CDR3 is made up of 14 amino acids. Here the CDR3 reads CASSSGQPYLGYTF. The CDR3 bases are TGTGCCAGCAGCTCCGGACAGCCTTATTTGGGCTACACCTTC. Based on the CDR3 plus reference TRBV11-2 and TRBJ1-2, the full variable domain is EAGVAQSPRYKIIEKRQSVAFWCNPISGHATLYWYQQILGQGPKLLIQFQNNGVVDDSQLPKDRFSAERLKGVDSTLKIQPAKLEDSAVYLCASSSGQPYLGYTFGSGTRLTVV.

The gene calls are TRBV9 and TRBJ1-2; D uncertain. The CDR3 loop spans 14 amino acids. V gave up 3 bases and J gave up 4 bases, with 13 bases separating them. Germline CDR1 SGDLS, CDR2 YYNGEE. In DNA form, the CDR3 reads TGTGCCAGCAGCGACCGGGCTGGGTTCTATGGCTACACCTTC. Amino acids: CASSDRAGFYGYTF.

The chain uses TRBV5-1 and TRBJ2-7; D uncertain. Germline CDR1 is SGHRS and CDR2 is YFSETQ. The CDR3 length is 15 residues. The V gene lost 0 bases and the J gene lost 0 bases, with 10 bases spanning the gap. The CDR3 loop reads CASSLDGASSYEQYF. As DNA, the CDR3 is TGCGCCAGCAGCTTGGACGGCGCTAGCTCCTACGAGCAGTACTTC.

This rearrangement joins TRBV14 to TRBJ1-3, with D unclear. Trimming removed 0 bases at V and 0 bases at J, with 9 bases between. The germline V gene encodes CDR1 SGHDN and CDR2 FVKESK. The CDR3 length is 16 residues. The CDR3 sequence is CASSQEGRYSGNTIYF. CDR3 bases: TGTGCCAGCAGCCAAGAAGGAAGATACTCTGGAAACACCATATATTTT.

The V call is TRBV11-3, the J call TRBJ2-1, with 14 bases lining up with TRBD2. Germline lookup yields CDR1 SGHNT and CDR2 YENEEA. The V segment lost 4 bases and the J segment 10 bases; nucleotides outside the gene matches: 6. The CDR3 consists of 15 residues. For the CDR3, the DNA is TGTGCCAGCAGCTGGGGACTAGCGGGAGTAAACGAGCAGTTCTTC. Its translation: CASSWGLAGVNEQFF.